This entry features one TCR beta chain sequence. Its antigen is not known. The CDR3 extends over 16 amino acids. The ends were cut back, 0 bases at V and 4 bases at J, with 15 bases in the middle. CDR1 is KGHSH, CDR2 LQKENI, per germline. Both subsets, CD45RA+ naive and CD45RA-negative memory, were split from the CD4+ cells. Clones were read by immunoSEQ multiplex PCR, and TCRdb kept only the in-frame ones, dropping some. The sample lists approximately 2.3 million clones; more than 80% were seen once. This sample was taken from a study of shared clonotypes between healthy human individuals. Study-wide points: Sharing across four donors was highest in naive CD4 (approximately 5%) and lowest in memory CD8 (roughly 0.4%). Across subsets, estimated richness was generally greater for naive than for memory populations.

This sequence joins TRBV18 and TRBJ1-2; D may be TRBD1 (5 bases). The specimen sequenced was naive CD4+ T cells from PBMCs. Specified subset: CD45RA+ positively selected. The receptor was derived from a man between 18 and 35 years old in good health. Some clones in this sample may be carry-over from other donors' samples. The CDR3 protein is CASSPPSVGHSYGYTF. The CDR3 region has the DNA TGTGCCAGCTCACCACCGTCCGTGGGGCACAGCTATGGCTACACCTTC.